This is a list of T cell receptor beta chains from one sample in a study of T cell responses to AZD1222 COVID-19 vaccine. Some clones are missing from TCRdb's copy, which holds only in-frame ones; the method was immunoSEQ multiplex PCR. The sample holds about 96,000 clones; nearly 90% are singletons and the top ten take 1.5% to 2%. The specimen was peripheral blood, collected on day 0 of AZD1222 vaccination. These receptors originate from an adult in good health. The CDR3 runs from the conserved cysteine through the conserved F or W. A D gene is named only where the DNA matches it firmly. Part of the rows lack a size; the others show once, few, many or a class for expanded clones.

>TRBV7-2|NA|TRBJ2-5|TRBD1
CASSQGQGVQETQYF
TGTGCCAGCAGCCAAGGACAGGGGGTCCAAGAGACCCAGTACTTC
>TRBV4-1|few|TRBJ2-3|TRBD2
CASSNTGTTSTDTQYF
TGCGCCAGCAGCAATACCGGGACTACTAGCACAGATACGCAGTATTTT
>TRBV5-1|NA|TRBJ1-3|NA
CASSDTAAGNTIYF
TGCGCCAGCAGCGATACGGCTGCTGGAAACACCATATATTTT
>TRBV5-1|NA|TRBJ1-2|NA
CASSLDRTDPSNYGYTF
TGCGCCAGCAGCTTGGATCGGACAGACCCTTCGAACTATGGCTACACCTTC
>TRBV6-1|once|TRBJ1-2|TRBD1
CASSERTGFGYTF
TGTGCCAGCAGTGAAAGGACAGGGTTTGGCTACACCTTC
>TRBV3-1/TRBV3-2|once|TRBJ1-2|NA
CASSRLDTRQDGYTF
TGTGCCAGCAGCCGATTGGACACTCGCCAGGATGGCTACACCTTC
>TRBV28|few|TRBJ1-5|TRBD1
CASSLSFFQMTGEAINQPQHF
TGTGCCAGCAGTTTATCCTTTTTTCAGATGACAGGGGAAGCCATCAATCAGCCCCAGCATTTT
>TRBV5-4|NA|TRBJ2-1|TRBD2
CASSFGLAGGTYNEQFF
TGTGCCAGCAGCTTCGGACTAGCGGGGGGTACATACAATGAGCAGTTCTTC
>TRBV28|NA|TRBJ2-7|NA
CASSTLPGAGSYEQYF
TGTGCCAGCAGTACTTTGCCAGGGGCAGGGTCCTACGAGCAGTACTTC
>TRBV5-1|NA|TRBJ2-3|TRBD2
CASSPGLAGGLADTQYF
TGCGCCAGCAGCCCAGGACTAGCGGGGGGATTAGCAGATACGCAGTATTTT
>TRBV3-1/TRBV3-2|NA|TRBJ1-2|NA
CASSQMAGTSNYGYTF
TGTGCCAGCAGCCAAATGGCCGGGACATCTAACTATGGCTACACCTTC
>TRBV30|NA|TRBJ1-3|NA
CAYALGPGNTIYF
TGTGCATATGCCCTCGGACCTGGAAACACCATATATTTT
>TRBV30|NA|TRBJ1-2|TRBD1
CAWHRGPGYGYTF
TGTGCCTGGCACAGGGGGCCGGGGTATGGCTACACCTTC
>TRBV5-4|NA|TRBJ1-6|NA
CASRLGRLNSPLHF
TGTGCCAGCAGATTGGGACGGCTAAATTCACCCCTCCACTTT
>TRBV9|NA|TRBJ1-1|NA
CASSPGGSQAFF
TGTGCCAGCAGCCCGGGGGGTTCACAAGCTTTCTTT
>TRBV5-5|NA|TRBJ1-2|NA
CASSIPSGYTF
TGTGCCAGCAGCATTCCAAGCGGCTACACCTTC
>TRBV2|NA|TRBJ1-1|NA
CATLKENTEAFF
TGTGCCACCCTAAAGGAGAACACTGAAGCTTTCTTT
>TRBV6-5|NA|TRBJ1-1|NA
CASRRLEVNTEAFF
TGTGCCAGCAGACGACTCGAGGTGAACACTGAAGCTTTCTTT
>TRBV11-2|few|TRBJ1-1|NA
CASSLEGTYTEAFF
TGTGCCAGCAGCTTAGAGGGGACTTACACTGAAGCTTTCTTT
>TRBV30|NA|TRBJ1-5|NA
CAWSLDSSNQPQHF
TGTGCCTGGAGTCTAGACAGTAGCAATCAGCCCCAGCATTTT
>TRBV7-2|NA|TRBJ1-1|NA
CASSFAGNTEAFF
TGTGCCAGCAGCTTTGCTGGGAACACTGAAGCTTTCTTT
>TRBV3-1/TRBV3-2|once|TRBJ1-6|NA
CASSQVDSSPLHF
TGTGCCAGCAGCCAAGTAGATAGCTCACCCCTCCACTTT
>TRBV10-1|NA|TRBJ2-1|NA
CASSESKGGPGEQFF
TGCGCCAGCAGTGAGTCAAAGGGAGGACCGGGTGAGCAGTTCTTC
>TRBV9|NA|TRBJ1-6|NA
CASSTHIRDSPLHF
TGTGCCAGCAGCACCCACATCAGGGATTCACCCCTCCACTTT
>TRBV2|NA|TRBJ2-3|NA
CASSINRGGSDTQYF
TGTGCCAGCAGTATAAACAGGGGAGGATCAGATACGCAGTATTTT
>TRBV6-5|NA|TRBJ2-7|TRBD1
CATRLGQGLEQYF
TGTGCCACCCGGCTCGGACAGGGCTTGGAGCAGTACTTC
>TRBV30|once|TRBJ2-7|NA
CAWTQQGWYEQYF
TGTGCCTGGACGCAACAGGGTTGGTACGAGCAGTACTTC
>TRBV7-2|NA|TRBJ1-6|NA
CASSFASSYNSPLHF
TGTGCCAGCAGCTTTGCTAGCTCCTATAATTCACCCCTCCACTTT
>TRBV9|NA|TRBJ2-1|NA
CASSVNRNEQFF
TGTGCCAGCAGCGTAAATCGCAATGAGCAGTTCTTC
>TRBV15|NA|TRBJ1-2|TRBD1
CATSRLGGQGIHYGYTF
TGTGCCACCAGCAGACTAGGGGGACAGGGGATACACTATGGCTACACCTTC
>TRBV4-1|NA|TRBJ2-5|NA
CASSQDQGQKTQYF
TGCGCCAGCAGCCAAGATCAGGGGCAAAAGACCCAGTACTTC
>TRBV7-9|NA|TRBJ2-6|NA
CASSAPVSGANVLTF
TGTGCCAGCAGCGCCCCGGTCTCTGGGGCCAACGTCCTGACTTTC
>TRBV19|NA|TRBJ2-5|NA
CASSSDVSETQYF
TGTGCCAGTAGTTCCGACGTCTCGGAGACCCAGTACTTC
>TRBV7-3|NA|TRBJ1-1|NA
CASSPDGNTEAFF
TGTGCCAGCAGTCCCGATGGGAACACTGAAGCTTTCTTT
>TRBV7-3|few|TRBJ2-3|NA
CASSLVANPDTQYF
TGTGCCAGCAGCTTAGTAGCGAACCCAGATACGCAGTATTTT
>TRBV11-3|NA|TRBJ2-1|TRBD2
CASSLLAGGSSSSEQFF
TGTGCCAGCAGCTTACTAGCGGGGGGATCCTCGAGTTCCGAGCAGTTCTTC
>TRBV6-5|NA|TRBJ2-5|NA
CASRVQGAETQYF
TGTGCCAGCAGGGTACAGGGTGCAGAGACCCAGTACTTC
>TRBV19|once|TRBJ1-1|NA
CASAGGSNAFF
TGTGCCAGTGCTGGGGGGTCTAATGCTTTCTTT
>TRBV28|NA|TRBJ2-2|NA
CASSSSDGGTNTGELFF
TGTGCCAGCAGTTCCTCCGACGGGGGAACGAACACCGGGGAGCTGTTTTTT
>TRBV21-1|once|TRBJ2-7|NA
CAFGGTATYEQYF
TGTGCTTTCGGGGGGACAGCCACCTACGAGCAGTACTTC
>TRBV5-1|NA|TRBJ2-1|TRBD2
CASSLAPLTSHYNEQFF
TGCGCCAGCAGCCTTGCCCCCTTGACTAGCCACTACAATGAGCAGTTCTTC
>TRBV29-1|few|TRBJ2-7|TRBD1
CSVVGPGGLYEQYF
TGCAGCGTTGTAGGGCCAGGGGGCCTCTACGAGCAGTACTTC
>TRBV29-1|NA|TRBJ2-7|TRBD1
CSVGKDRGAYEQYF
TGCAGCGTGGGGAAGGACAGGGGGGCCTACGAGCAGTACTTC
>TRBV18|few|TRBJ1-3|NA
CASSRPQGTENTIYF
TGTGCCAGCTCCCGACCGCAGGGTACGGAAAACACCATATATTTT
>TRBV9|few|TRBJ2-3|NA
CASSPHVGGRDTQYF
TGTGCCAGCAGCCCTCACGTTGGGGGTAGAGATACGCAGTATTTT
>TRBV18|NA|TRBJ1-4|NA
CASTRGITNEKLFF
TGTGCCAGCACCAGGGGTATTACTAATGAAAAACTGTTTTTT
>TRBV19|once|TRBJ1-2|NA
CASSSSGTTFGYGYTF
TGTGCCAGTAGTTCCTCCGGGACTACCTTTGGCTATGGCTACACCTTC
>TRBV7-2|NA|TRBJ2-5|TRBD1
CASSLGDRVIQETQYF
TGTGCCAGCAGCTTAGGGGACAGGGTAATCCAAGAGACCCAGTACTTC
>TRBV12-3/TRBV12-4|NA|TRBJ1-6|TRBD1
CASRGQSNSPLHF
TGTGCCAGCAGGGGACAGAGTAATTCACCCCTCCACTTT
>TRBV10-3|NA|TRBJ1-3|NA
CAISPLIGSSGNTIYF
TGTGCCATCAGCCCGCTAATAGGTTCCTCTGGAAACACCATATATTTT
>TRBV9|once|TRBJ2-3|NA
CASSVGGVYADTQYF
TGTGCCAGCAGCGTAGGCGGGGTCTACGCAGATACGCAGTATTTT
>TRBV11-1|once|TRBJ2-3|NA
CASSLNGPTDTQYF
TGTGCCAGCAGCTTGAACGGACCCACAGATACGCAGTATTTT
>TRBV2|NA|TRBJ1-1|TRBD1
CASLGYRGNTEAFF
TGTGCCAGCCTGGGGTACAGGGGGAACACTGAAGCTTTCTTT
>TRBV9|NA|TRBJ2-7|NA
CASSVGSGQYYEQYF
TGTGCCAGCAGCGTAGGATCAGGACAGTACTACGAGCAGTACTTC
>TRBV24-1|NA|TRBJ2-1|NA
CATSDQRRPYNEQFF
TGTGCCACCAGTGACCAGCGGCGCCCATACAATGAGCAGTTCTTC
>TRBV2|NA|TRBJ1-2|NA
CASSRIHGYTF
TGTGCCAGCAGCAGGATCCATGGCTACACCTTC
>TRBV9|NA|TRBJ2-1|TRBD2
CASSVPTSGLSSYNEQFF
TGTGCCAGCAGCGTACCTACTAGCGGGCTGAGCTCCTACAATGAGCAGTTCTTC